The T cell receptor beta chain under discussion was sequenced for a study of blood T cell repertoires in COVID-19 (TCRdb year 2020). In terms of the full investigation: Samples from collaborators originated in the United States, Italy and Spain and spanned both the acute and convalescent phases of COVID-19. A freely available public database, intended as a resource for researchers studying the immune response to SARS-CoV-2, is where the repertoires were released. The samples were drawn from two sources: the first 160 participants of the ongoing ImmuneRACE study, and 1,200 or so subjects contributed by 6 global collaborators. Deeply sampled blood TCRbeta repertoires from subjects exposed to, actively infected with, or recovered from COVID-19 were included in the dataset. Nearly every sample came with metadata listing a de-identified subject ID, COVID-19 status, age in years and sex. Where available, HLA class I and class II types were taken from metadata supplied by the sample provider and were not determined by assay-based typing. The material from the prospective study consisted of cDNA or gDNA derived from T cells, B-cell-depleted T cells, or PBMCs. The study at large found these results: The quantity of clinical and demographic metadata differed by source and by participant and was supplied without curation.

With respect to this clone: Its antigen is currently not known. Base-call qualities are not available, and no considerably larger clone is one nucleotide away.

Reading from cysteine to phenylalanine, the CDR3 counts 13 amino acids. Just CDR3 DNA is preserved here, 39 bases in frame from base 1. The germline V gene (reference sequence) gives CDR1 as SEHNR and CDR2 as FQNEAQ. V is clipped by 0 bases and J by 7 bases, and the sequence between their germline boundaries is 6 bases long. TCRbeta CDR3 regions were amplified from genomic DNA using the immunoSEQ Assay, a bias-controlled multiplex PCR. On the authors' methods: Within the assay, amplification of reference gene primers was used to estimate how many nucleated cells each sample contained. Sequence reads were collapsed and filtered to measure the absolute abundance of every unique TCRbeta CDR3 rearrangement. For each sample, productive Simpson clonality was calculated as the square root of Simpson's diversity index over productive rearrangements. TCRdb mirrors the immuneACCESS table, restricted to in-frame sequences. Some clones are absent from its copies; in checked studies, under half trace to an unresolved V gene, and the reason for the others is unknown. V and J calls and clone size follow that table, whereas D and trimming were derived from the DNA. Here the sample has 150,000 or so clones; roughly 85% occur a single time. Under 4% of the sample is taken by the ten largest.

Collaborating institutions collected whole blood in K2EDTA tubes following their own protocols. For TCRbeta analysis, collaborators shipped samples in one of three forms: frozen whole blood, isolated PBMCs, or DNA extracted from either of those sample types. The receptor's source is a human donor with acute or convalescent COVID-19. The donor label of this sample is uncertain. Sequencing used peripheral blood. The chain is assembled from TRBV7-9 and TRBJ2-2; TRBD1 could be the D gene, as 5 bases match. The CDR3 protein: CASSLAGHGELFF. The nucleotide sequence is TGTGCCAGCAGCTTAGCGGGGCACGGGGAGCTGTTTTTT.